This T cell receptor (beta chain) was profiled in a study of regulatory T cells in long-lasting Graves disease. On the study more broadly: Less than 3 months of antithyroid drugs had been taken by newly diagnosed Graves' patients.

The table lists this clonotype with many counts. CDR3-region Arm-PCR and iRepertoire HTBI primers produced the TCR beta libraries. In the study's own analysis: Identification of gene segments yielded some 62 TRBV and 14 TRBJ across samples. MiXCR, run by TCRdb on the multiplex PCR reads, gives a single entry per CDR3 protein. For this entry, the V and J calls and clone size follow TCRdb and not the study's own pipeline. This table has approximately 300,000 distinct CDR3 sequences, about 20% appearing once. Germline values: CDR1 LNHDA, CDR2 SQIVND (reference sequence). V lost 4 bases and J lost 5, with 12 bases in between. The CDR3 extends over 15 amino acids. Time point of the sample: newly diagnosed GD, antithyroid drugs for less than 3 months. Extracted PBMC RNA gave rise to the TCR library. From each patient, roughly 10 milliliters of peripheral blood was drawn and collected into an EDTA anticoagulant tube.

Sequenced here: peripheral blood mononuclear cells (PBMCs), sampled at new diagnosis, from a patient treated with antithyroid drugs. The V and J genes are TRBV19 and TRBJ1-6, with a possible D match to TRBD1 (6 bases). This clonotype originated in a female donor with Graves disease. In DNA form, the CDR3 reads TGTGCCAGTAGTACACGGACAGCCGATAATTCACCCCTCCACTTT. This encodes CASSTRTADNSPLHF.